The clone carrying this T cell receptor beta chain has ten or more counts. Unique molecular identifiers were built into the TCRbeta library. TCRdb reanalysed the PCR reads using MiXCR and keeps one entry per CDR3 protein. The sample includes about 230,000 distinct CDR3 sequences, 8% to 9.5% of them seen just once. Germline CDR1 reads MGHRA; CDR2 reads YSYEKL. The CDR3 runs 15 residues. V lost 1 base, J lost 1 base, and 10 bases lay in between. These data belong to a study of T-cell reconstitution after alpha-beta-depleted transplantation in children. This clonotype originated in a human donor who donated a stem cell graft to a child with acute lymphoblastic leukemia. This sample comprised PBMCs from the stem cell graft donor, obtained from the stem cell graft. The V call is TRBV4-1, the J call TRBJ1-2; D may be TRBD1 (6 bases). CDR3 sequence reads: CASSQGRGVNYGYTF. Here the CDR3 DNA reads TGCGCCAGCAGCCAAGGGAGGGGGGTTAACTATGGCTACACCTTC.